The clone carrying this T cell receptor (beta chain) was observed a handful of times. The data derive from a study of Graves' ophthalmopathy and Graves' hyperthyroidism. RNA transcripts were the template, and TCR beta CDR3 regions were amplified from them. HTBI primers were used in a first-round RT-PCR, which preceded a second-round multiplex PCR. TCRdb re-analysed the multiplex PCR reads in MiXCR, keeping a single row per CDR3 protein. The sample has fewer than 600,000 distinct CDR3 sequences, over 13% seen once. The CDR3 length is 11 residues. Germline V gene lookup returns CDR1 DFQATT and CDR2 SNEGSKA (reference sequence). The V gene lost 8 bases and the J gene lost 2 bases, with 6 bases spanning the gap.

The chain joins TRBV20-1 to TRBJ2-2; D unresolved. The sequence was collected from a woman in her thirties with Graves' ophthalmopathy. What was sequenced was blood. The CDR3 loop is CSTLNTGELFF. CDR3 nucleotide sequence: TGCAGTACACTCAACACCGGGGAGCTGTTTTTT.